The 14 T cell receptor beta chains listed next were all sequenced from one sample in a study of blood T cell repertoires in COVID-19 (dated by TCRdb to 2020 to 2021). Library preparation employed the immunoSEQ multiplex PCR assay. Entries here come from immuneACCESS through TCRdb and include only in-frame sequences with V and J called. Some clones fail to appear in such tables; in the studies checked, an unresolved V gene covers under half of the shortfall, and the cause of the remainder is unknown. The sample table holds a few hundred thousand clones, of which 89% were seen once. The ten largest make up around 1.2% of the sample. Material: peripheral blood. These receptors originate from a man aged 35 to 55 with acute or convalescent COVID-19.

This clone was counted a single time. This sequence joins TRBV6-5 and TRBJ2-7; perhaps TRBD2 as D (6 bases). With 2 bases removed from V and 6 bases from J, the gap between germline ends came to 17 bases. This CDR3 is built from 15 residues. Germline lookup yields CDR1 MNHEY and CDR2 SVGAGI. The chain's CDR3 is CASSYTTGTPFEQYF. The CDR3 region has the DNA TGTGCCAGCAGTTACACTACCGGGACTCCGTTCGAGCAGTACTTC.

The gene calls are TRBV11-3 and TRBJ1-3, with D possibly TRBD1 on 6 matching bases. The CDR3 covers 15 residues. Germline V gives CDR1 SGHNT, CDR2 YENEEA. V gave up 5 bases and J gave up 0 bases, with 11 bases separating them. The DNA for the CDR3 is TGTGCCAGCAGCCCGGGACACCTCTCTGGAAACACCATATATTTT. Its translation is CASSPGHLSGNTIYF.

The V and J genes are TRBV7-2 and TRBJ1-1, with 9 nucleotides matching TRBD1. V lost 2 bases and J lost 6; bases outside the gene matches: 10. Germline CDR1 reads SGHTA; CDR2 reads FQGNSA. The CDR3 length is 16 residues. The CDR3 reads CASSLRTGADGPEAFF. The CDR3 DNA reads TGTGCCAGCAGCTTACGGACAGGGGCGGACGGGCCTGAAGCTTTCTTT.

The rearrangement links TRBV9 to TRBJ2-3; D is ambiguous. V was cut by 3 bases and J by 6 bases, with 8 bases left in between. The CDR3 consists of 12 residues. The germline V gene has CDR1 SGDLS and CDR2 YYNGEE. The CDR3 sequence is CASSGSMDTQYF. Here the CDR3 DNA reads TGTGCCAGCAGCGGATCTATGGATACGCAGTATTTT.

J is TRBJ2-7 and V is TRBV5-1, with 10 bases matching TRBD2. Germline CDR1 and CDR2: SGHRS and YFSETQ. The J segment lost 3 bases and the V segment lost 2 bases, leaving 2 bases of the junction unmatched. The CDR3 runs to 14 residues. In DNA form, the CDR3 reads TGCGCCAGCAGCTTACTAGCGGGGAACTACGAGCAGTACTTC. It yields the protein CASSLLAGNYEQYF.

This clone came up once. CDR3 amino acids: CASRSRQARSVRSYEQYF. CDR3 nucleotides: TGTGCAAGTCGCTCTCGACAGGCCCGAAGCGTCCGCTCCTACGAGCAGTACTTC. The chain recombines TRBV12-2 with TRBJ2-7; the D call of TRBD1 is as the table states it, not checked on the DNA. TRBV12-2 is a known pseudogene. The length of the CDR3 is 18 residues.

This chain uses TRBV6-5 with TRBJ1-4; possibly TRBD1 for D (5 bases). The CDR3 sequence is 14 residues long. Trimming took 7 bases from V and 4 from J, leaving 13 bases between them. Germline CDR1 reads MNHEY; CDR2 reads SVGAGI. This CDR3 is CASTLRGLNEKLFF. CDR3 sequence (DNA): TGTGCCAGCACCTTAAGGGGCCTTAATGAAAAACTGTTTTTT.

The CDR3: CASTRTGFYEQYF. The CDR3 DNA reads TGTGCCAGCACCCGGACAGGGTTTTACGAGCAGTACTTC. This sequence joins TRBV12-3 or TRBV12-4 and TRBJ2-7; 8 nucleotides agree with TRBD1. V was clipped by 7 bases and J by 4 bases; unmatched bases: 6. The CDR3 sequence is 13 residues long.

The rearrangement uses TRBV7-2 and TRBJ1-6; D is ambiguous. The germline V gene encodes CDR1 SGHTA and CDR2 FQGNSA. The CDR3 runs to 14 residues. V lost 5 bases to trimming and J lost 10 bases, with 15 bases between them. CDR3 region: CASSHATGSSPLHF. CDR3 coding DNA: TGTGCCAGCAGCCACGCCACCGGGAGCTCACCCCTCCACTTT.

This chain uses TRBV29-1 with TRBJ2-2; D is unclear. Trimming took 4 bases from V and 6 from J, leaving 9 bases between them. Germline values: CDR1 SQVTM, CDR2 ANQGSEA. The length of the CDR3 is 12 residues. Written as DNA, the CDR3 is TGCAGCGTTGGAGGCGTTGCCGGGGAGCTGTTTTTT. Its translation: CSVGGVAGELFF.

The chain uses TRBV9 and TRBJ1-6; D remains unclear. The CDR3 spans 13 residues. V lost 2 bases, J lost 13 bases, and 13 bases lay in between. Germline lookup yields CDR1 SGDLS and CDR2 YYNGEE. CDR3 nucleotides: TGTGCCAGCAGCGTGGCCCAGTCGTCCCCCCTCCACTTT. This sequence encodes CASSVAQSSPLHF.

The V gene is TRBV7-3, the J gene TRBJ2-3; TRBD1 matches at 7 bases. CDR1 is SGHTA and CDR2 is FQGTGA in the germline V gene. The CDR3 is made up of 21 amino acids. V lost 5 bases to trimming and J lost 0 bases; unmatched junction nucleotides: 23. DNA for the CDR3: TGTGCCAGCAGCCTGATAGCTAGAAGCTCGGGCAGGGGGTTCAGCACAGATACGCAGTATTTT. Protein sequence: CASSLIARSSGRGFSTDTQYF.

This clone has just one count. The rearrangement uses TRBV28 and TRBJ1-5, with TRBD1 as a possible D gene (5 bases). The CDR3 runs 17 residues. V was shortened by 5 bases and J by 2 bases, with 19 bases between the two germline ends. Germline loops: CDR1 MDHEN, CDR2 SYDVKM. Here the CDR3 DNA reads TGTGCCAGCAGTGGATTGGCGGGGCTGGGAGGCAATCAGCCCCAGCATTTT. Translation gives CASSGLAGLGGNQPQHF.

The chain employs TRBV5-6 and TRBJ2-7; the D gene is possibly TRBD1 (6 bases). CDR1 is SGHDT and CDR2 is YYEEEE in the germline V gene. V was trimmed by 0 bases and J by 2 bases, leaving 12 bases between them. This CDR3 is built from 15 residues. This CDR3 reads CASSLGGGLPYEQYF. The CDR3 nucleotides are TGTGCCAGCAGCTTGGGAGGGGGATTACCCTACGAGCAGTACTTC. Combining the CDR3 with reference TRBV5-6 and TRBJ2-7 gives the whole variable domain DAGVTQSPTHLIKTRGQQVTLRCSPKSGHDTVSWYQQALGQGPQFIFQYYEEEERQRGNFPDRFSGHQFPNYSSELNVNALLLGDSALYLCASSLGGGLPYEQYFGPGTRLTVT.